This entry features one T cell receptor beta chain sequence. The CDR3 length is 16 residues. V was pared by 5 bases and J by 0 bases, with 14 bases between. Germline CDR1 MDHEN, CDR2 SYDVKM. TCRdb reprocessed the RT-PCR reads with MiXCR, giving one entry per CDR3 protein. The sample has hundreds of thousands of distinct CDR3 sequences, approximately 15% seen once. The origin of this receptor is a female donor in good health, serving as a healthy control. Specimen: memory CD4+ T cells from blood. The genes are TRBV28 and TRBJ1-5, with D perhaps matching TRBD1 (6 bases). In DNA, the CDR3 is TGTGCCAGCAGTCTCCCGGGACAATATAGCAATCAGCCCCAGCATTTT. Translating it yields CASSLPGQYSNQPQHF.